This T cell receptor beta chain derives from a study of identical twins' blood T cells. Overall study findings and caveats: Abundant TCRbeta CDR3s overlapped more between twins than with unrelated donors.

TCR cDNA libraries came from RNA via a modified published protocol. A single record per CDR3 protein comes from TCRdb applying MiXCR to the 5' RACE reads. The data show a few hundred thousand distinct CDR3 sequences, over 25% seen once. The V end was cut by 5 bases, the J end by 4 bases, with 24 bases between. The germline CDR1 and CDR2 sequences are SQVTM and ANQGSEA. The CDR3 loop spans 17 amino acids. The table lists this clonotype with a few counts. Its target is not known. This TCR was sampled from a woman aged 18-49 years in good health. Sequencing was performed on PBMCs. The rearrangement joins TRBV29-1 to TRBJ2-1, with D possibly being TRBD1 or TRBD2 (5 bases each). The CDR3 here is CSVYFGGRPLIYNEQFF. The CDR3 DNA reads as TGCAGCGTTTATTTTGGGGGACGCCCCTTAATTTACAATGAGCAGTTCTTC.